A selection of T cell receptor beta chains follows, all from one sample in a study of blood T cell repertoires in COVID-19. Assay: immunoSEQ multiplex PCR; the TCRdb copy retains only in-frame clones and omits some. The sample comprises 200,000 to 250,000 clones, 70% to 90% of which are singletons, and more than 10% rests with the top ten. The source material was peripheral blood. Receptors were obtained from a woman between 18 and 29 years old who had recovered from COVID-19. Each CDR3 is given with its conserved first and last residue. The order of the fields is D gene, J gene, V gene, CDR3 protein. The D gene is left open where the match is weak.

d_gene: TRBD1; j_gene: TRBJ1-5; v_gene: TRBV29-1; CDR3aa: CSVDGGGQNQPQHF
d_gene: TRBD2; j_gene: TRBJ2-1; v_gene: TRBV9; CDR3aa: CASSVAASGYNEQFF
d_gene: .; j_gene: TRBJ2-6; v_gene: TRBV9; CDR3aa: CASSEVSGANVLTF
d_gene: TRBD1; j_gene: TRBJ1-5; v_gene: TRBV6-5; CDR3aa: CASNRQGPQPQHF
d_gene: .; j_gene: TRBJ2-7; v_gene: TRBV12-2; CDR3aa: CASRSIGTSGSSYEQYF
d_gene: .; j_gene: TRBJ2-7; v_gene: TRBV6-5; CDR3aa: CASSYGRGVSPEQYF
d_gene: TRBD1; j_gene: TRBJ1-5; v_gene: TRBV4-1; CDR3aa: CASSQPLQGARNQPQHF
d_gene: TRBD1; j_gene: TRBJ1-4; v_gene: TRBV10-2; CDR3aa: CATSGQGKEKLFF
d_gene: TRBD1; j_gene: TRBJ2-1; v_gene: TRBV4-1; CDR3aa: CASSPGQGAYNEQFF
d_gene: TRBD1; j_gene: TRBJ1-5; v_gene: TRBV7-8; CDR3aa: CASSPWTGGGQPQHF
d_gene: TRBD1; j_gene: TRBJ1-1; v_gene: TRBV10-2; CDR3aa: CASSTGQGEAFF
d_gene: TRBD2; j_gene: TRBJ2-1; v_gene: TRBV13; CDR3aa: CASSGGLAGGNEQFF
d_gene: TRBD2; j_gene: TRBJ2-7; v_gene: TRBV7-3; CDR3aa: CASSLSSGPSYEQYF
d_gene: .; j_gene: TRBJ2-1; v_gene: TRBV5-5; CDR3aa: CASSLRYGGADNEQFF
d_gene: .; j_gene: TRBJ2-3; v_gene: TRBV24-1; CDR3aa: CATSDYRVGTSTDTQYF
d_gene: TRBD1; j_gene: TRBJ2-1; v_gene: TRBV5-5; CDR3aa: CASSARPGQEKSGQFF
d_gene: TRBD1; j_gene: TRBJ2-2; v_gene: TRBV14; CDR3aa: CASSDISGTGATGELFF
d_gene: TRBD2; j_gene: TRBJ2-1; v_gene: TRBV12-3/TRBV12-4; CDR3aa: CASRTSGINEQFF
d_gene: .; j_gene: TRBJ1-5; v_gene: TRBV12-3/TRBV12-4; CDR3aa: CASSLERGQPQHF
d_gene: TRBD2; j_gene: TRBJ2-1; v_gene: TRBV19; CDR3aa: CASRELGEGSYNEQFF
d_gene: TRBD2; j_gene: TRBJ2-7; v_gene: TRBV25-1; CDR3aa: CASSAPPNSGRSEEQYF
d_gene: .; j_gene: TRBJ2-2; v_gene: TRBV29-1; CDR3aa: CSVVESLNTGELFF
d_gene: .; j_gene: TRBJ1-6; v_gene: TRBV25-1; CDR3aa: CASSEYPGWGPSSPLHF
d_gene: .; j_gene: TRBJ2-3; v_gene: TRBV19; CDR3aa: CASSMDRTSTDTQYF
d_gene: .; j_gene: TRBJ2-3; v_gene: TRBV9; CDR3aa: CASSVGSRDTQYF
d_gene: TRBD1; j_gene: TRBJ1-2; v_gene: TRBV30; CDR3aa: CAWGDRGDGYTF
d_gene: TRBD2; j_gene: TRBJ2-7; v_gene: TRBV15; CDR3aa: CATSGGTSSYEQYF
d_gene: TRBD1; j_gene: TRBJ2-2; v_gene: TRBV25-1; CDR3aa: CASSGLRDRVADTGELFF
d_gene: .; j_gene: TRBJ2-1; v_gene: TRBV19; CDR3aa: CASTDRSKNEQFF
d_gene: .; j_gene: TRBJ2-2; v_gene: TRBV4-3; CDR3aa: CASSQDWRGNTGELFF
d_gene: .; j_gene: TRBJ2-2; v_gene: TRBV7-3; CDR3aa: CASSSTGWDTGELFF
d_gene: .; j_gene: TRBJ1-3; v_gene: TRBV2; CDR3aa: CASDSSGNTIYF
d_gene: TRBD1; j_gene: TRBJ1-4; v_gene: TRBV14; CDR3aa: CASSPMTGLSEKLFF
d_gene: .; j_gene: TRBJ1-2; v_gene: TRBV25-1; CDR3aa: CASSPVNNYGYTF
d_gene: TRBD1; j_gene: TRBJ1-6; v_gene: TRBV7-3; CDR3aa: CASSSTGNNSPLHF
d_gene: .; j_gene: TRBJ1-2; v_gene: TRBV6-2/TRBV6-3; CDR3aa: CASSLTENYGYTF
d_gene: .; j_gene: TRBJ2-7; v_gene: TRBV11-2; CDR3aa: CASSSGEAPGF
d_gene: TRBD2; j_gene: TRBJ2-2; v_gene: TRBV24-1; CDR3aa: CATSDSGTSGPPANTGELFF
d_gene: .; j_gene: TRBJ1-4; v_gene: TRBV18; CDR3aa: CASSPRAQETNEKLFF
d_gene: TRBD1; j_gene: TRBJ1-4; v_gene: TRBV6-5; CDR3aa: CASSSVTGTGEKLFF